The clone carrying this T cell receptor (beta chain) was seen only once. Its antigen is not identified. The data belong to a study of graft-versus-host responses after intestinal transplantation. Study information: Every recipient had anti-thymocyte globulin induction and 3 to 4 years of tacrolimus plus steroids. Study-wide findings and caveats: With peak circulating GvH clone levels came an association with early post-transplant HvG declines. Recipient marrow contained GvH clones, some of which appeared first in ileum or blood.

Data came from immunoSEQ multiplex PCR; TCRdb stores just in-frame clones and leaves some out. The repertoire holds about 110,000 clones, with around nine tenths as singletons. The CDR3 extends over 17 amino acids. Germline V gives CDR1 MDHEN, CDR2 SYDVKM. Trimming pared 5 bases from V and 0 bases from J, leaving 17 bases between. The source is a human donor who was the organ donor for an intestinal transplant. V usage is TRBV28 and J usage is TRBJ1-3; TRBD1 might be the D (6 bases). The material sequenced was unstimulated CD4+ T cells sorted from spleen or lymph node cells, taken before transplant. The DNA for the CDR3 is TGTGCCAGCAGTGACCCACAGGGAAAGGCCTCTGGAAACACCATATATTTT. This codes for CASSDPQGKASGNTIYF.